The present entry profiles one TCR beta chain with its context. The method was immunoSEQ multiplex PCR; TCRdb's version includes in-frame clones alone and lacks a portion of them. The profile shows about 150,000 clones, about 87% of them singletons. These data are taken from a study of blood T cell repertoires in COVID-19. Deletions cut 0 bases from V and 2 bases from J, with 4 bases between. Looked up from germline, CDR1 is SGHRS and CDR2 is YFSETQ. This CDR3 comprises 13 residues. This sequence originates from a human donor in a cohort sampled during active COVID-19. V and J are TRBV5-1 and TRBJ2-3; D call uncertain. Sequenced: peripheral blood. This CDR3 reads CASSLASTDTQYF. The CDR3 DNA sequence: TGCGCCAGCAGCTTGGCTTCCACAGATACGCAGTATTTT.